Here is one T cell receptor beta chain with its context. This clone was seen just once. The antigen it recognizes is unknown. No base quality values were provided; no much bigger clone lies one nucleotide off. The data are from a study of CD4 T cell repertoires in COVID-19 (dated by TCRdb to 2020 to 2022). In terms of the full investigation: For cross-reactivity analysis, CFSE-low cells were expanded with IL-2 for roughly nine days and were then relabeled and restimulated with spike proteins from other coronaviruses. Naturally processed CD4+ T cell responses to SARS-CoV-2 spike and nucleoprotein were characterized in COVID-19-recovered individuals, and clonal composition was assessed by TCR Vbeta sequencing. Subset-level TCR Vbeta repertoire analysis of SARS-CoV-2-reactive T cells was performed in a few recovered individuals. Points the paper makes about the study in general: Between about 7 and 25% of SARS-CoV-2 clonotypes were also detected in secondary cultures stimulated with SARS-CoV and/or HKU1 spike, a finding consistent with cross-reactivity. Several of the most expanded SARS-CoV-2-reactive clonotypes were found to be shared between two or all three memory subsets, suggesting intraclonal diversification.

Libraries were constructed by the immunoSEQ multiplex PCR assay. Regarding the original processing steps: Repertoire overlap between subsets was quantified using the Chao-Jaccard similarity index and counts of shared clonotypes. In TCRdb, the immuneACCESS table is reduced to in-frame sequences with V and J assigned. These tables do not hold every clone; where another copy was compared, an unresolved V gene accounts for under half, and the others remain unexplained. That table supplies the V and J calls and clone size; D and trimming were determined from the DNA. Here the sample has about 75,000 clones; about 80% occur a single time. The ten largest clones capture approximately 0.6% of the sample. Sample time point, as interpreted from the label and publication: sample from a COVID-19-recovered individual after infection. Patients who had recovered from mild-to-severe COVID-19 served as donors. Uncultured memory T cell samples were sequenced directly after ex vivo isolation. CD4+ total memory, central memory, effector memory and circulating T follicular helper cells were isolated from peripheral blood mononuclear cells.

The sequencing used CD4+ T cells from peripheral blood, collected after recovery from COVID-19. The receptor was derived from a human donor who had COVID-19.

The CDR3 loop reads CASSTPIPGSPTYNEQFF. The DNA is as follows: TGTGCCAGCAGCACCCCGATTCCCGGGTCCCCCACCTACAATGAGCAGTTCTTC. The chain joins TRBV7-9 to TRBJ2-1, with the identity of the D gene unclear. The germline V gene (reference sequence) supplies CDR1 SEHNR and CDR2 FQNEAQ. The CDR3, cysteine through phenylalanine, is 18 amino acids long. Solely the CDR3 DNA is kept, with 54 bases framed from the first base. The V and J ends are trimmed by 5 bases and 2 bases, leaving 22 bases between them.